The entry below describes one T cell receptor beta chain. V was clipped by 10 bases and J by 5 bases, with 14 bases between them. The length of the CDR3 is 12 residues. Germline lookup yields CDR1 MNHNY and CDR2 SVGAGI (reference sequence). In the original processing: Estimation of nucleated cell counts relied on the amplification of reference gene primers. Clones were read by immunoSEQ multiplex PCR, and TCRdb kept only the in-frame ones, dropping some. V, J and clone size are those of that table, while D and trimming were read from the DNA. The sample contains a few hundred thousand clones, 75% to 90% of which appear only once. The data were obtained in a study of blood T cell repertoires in COVID-19. Enrollees, about 18 to 89 years old, lived in 20 to 25 US areas.

This clonotype originated in a man aged 25-45 years who had recovered from COVID-19. The rearrangement joins TRBV6-6 to TRBJ2-5; possible D gene TRBD2, 5 bases. Material: PBMCs or T cells enriched from blood (not recorded which). CDR3 nucleotides: TGTGCCACCTCCCGGGGTGGGGAGACCCAGTACTTC. This gives the protein CATSRGGETQYF.